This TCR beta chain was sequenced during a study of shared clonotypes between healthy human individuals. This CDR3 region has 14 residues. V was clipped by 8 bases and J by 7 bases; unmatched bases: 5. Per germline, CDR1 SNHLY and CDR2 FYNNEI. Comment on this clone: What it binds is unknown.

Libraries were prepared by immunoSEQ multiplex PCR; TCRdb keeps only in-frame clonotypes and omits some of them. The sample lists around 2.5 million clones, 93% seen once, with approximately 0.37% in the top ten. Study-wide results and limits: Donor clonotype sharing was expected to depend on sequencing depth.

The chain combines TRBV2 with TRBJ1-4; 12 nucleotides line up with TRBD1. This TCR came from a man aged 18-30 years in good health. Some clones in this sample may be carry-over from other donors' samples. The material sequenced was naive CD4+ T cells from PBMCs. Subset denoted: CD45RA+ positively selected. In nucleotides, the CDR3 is TGTGCCAGCCGGGACAGGGGGCGGGTTGAAAAACTGTTTTTT. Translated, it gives CASRDRGRVEKLFF.